These T cell receptor beta chains were read from a single sample in a study of blood T cell repertoires in COVID-19. Profiled with immunoSEQ multiplex PCR; TCRdb holds only in-frame clones, not every one. Of about 220,000 clones listed, around 82% are singletons. Sequencing was carried out using peripheral blood. These receptors all come from a woman aged 80 or over with acute or convalescent COVID-19. CDR3s include the opening cysteine and the closing phenylalanine or tryptophan. Each record gives: clone size, V gene, CDR3 protein. Size values are once, few and many counts, or a class for expanded clones, and some rows have none.

size: -; V: TRBV10-3; CDR3: CATRQGGTDNSPLHF
size: -; V: TRBV5-4; CDR3: CASSPGREETQYF
size: -; V: TRBV6-5; CDR3: CASSSPGTGNTEAFF
size: -; V: TRBV18; CDR3: CASSGSGIYGYTF
size: once; V: TRBV5-1; CDR3: CASSLSSGQETQYF
size: -; V: TRBV7-2; CDR3: CASSLRTGDTDTQYF
size: -; V: TRBV6-4; CDR3: CASRLDRVASGNTEAFF
size: -; V: TRBV7-3; CDR3: CASSLTDRTRTYNEQFF
size: few; V: TRBV5-1; CDR3: CASSANPGQAGNTIYF
size: -; V: TRBV7-8; CDR3: CASSLSSGGRRELFF
size: -; V: TRBV5-1; CDR3: CASSLRVAGSGDEQYF
size: -; V: TRBV7-9; CDR3: CASGTGTGSYEQYF
size: -; V: TRBV5-1; CDR3: CASSLEVRGYQPQHF
size: -; V: TRBV6-6; CDR3: CASSRQRPSEVTDTQYF
size: -; V: TRBV7-8; CDR3: CASTRSGGGSYNEQFF
size: -; V: TRBV28; CDR3: CASRLQGRRNTEAFF
size: few; V: TRBV27; CDR3: CASSLWDSSTEAFF
size: -; V: TRBV10-3; CDR3: CAISESDRAGNQPQHF
size: -; V: TRBV15; CDR3: CATSRDIQVGNQPQHF
size: -; V: TRBV11-2; CDR3: CASSPSRTAYEQYF
size: -; V: TRBV4-2; CDR3: CASSQDGQDGNTIYF
size: -; V: TRBV6-5; CDR3: CASSTDRDYGYTF
size: -; V: TRBV25-1; CDR3: CASSWRGRPNTEAFF
size: once; V: TRBV5-1; CDR3: CASSLGQGLIHEQFF
size: -; V: TRBV7-8; CDR3: CASSSLARNTEAFF
size: -; V: TRBV7-9; CDR3: CASSLRTADGYTF
size: -; V: TRBV11-2; CDR3: CASSLDRTGNYEQYF
size: -; V: TRBV3-1/TRBV3-2; CDR3: CASSQASLPTNEQFF
size: -; V: TRBV11-2; CDR3: CASSRGRDYEQYF
size: -; V: TRBV3-1/TRBV3-2; CDR3: CASRTGLNTEAFF
size: -; V: TRBV19; CDR3: CASRLAGGNTEAFF
size: -; V: TRBV7-3; CDR3: CASSTAQNTEAFF
size: -; V: TRBV2; CDR3: CASSLGQGRSQPQHF
size: -; V: TRBV19; CDR3: CASSYTRGAGELFF
size: -; V: TRBV4-1; CDR3: CASSQFSGGAWTGELFF
size: -; V: TRBV5-8; CDR3: CASTTQGFRSPLHF
size: -; V: TRBV19; CDR3: CASTAGQHYGYTF
size: once; V: TRBV9; CDR3: CASSQGQNTEAFF
size: once; V: TRBV7-9; CDR3: CASSPTTGVSSEAFF
size: -; V: TRBV6-1; CDR3: CASSDNYEQYF